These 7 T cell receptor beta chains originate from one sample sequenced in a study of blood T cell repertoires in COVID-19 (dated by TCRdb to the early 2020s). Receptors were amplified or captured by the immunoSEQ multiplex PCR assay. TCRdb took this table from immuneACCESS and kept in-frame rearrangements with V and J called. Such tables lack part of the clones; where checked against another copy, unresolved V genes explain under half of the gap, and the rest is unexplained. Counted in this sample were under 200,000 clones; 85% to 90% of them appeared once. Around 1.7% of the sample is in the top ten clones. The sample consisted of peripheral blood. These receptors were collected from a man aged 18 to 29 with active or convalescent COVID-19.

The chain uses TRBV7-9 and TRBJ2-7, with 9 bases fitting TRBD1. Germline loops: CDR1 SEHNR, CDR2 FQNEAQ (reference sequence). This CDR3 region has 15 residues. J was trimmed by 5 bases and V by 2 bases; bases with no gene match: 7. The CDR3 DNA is TGTGCCAGCAGCTTATTGCGGGACAGGGCCCACGAGCAGTACTTC. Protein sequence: CASSLLRDRAHEQYF.

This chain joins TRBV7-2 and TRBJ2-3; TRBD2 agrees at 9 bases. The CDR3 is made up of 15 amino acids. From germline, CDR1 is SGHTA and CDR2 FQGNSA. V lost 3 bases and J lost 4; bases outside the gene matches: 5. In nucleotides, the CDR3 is TGTGCCAGCAGCTTCAGAGCGGGGGGATCAGATACGCAGTATTTT. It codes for CASSFRAGGSDTQYF.

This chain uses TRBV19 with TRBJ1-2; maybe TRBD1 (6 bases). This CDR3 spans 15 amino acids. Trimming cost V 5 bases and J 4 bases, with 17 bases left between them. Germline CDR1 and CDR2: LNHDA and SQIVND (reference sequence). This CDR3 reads CASSSPGQFFYGYTF. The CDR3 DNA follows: TGTGCCAGTAGTTCCCCTGGACAGTTCTTCTATGGCTACACCTTC. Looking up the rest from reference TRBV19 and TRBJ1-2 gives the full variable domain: DGGITQSPKYLFRKEGQNVTLSCEQNLNHDAMYWYRQDPGQGLRLIYYSQIVNDFQKGDIAEGYSVSREKKESFPLTVTSAQKNPTAFYLCASSSPGQFFYGYTFGSGTRLTVV.

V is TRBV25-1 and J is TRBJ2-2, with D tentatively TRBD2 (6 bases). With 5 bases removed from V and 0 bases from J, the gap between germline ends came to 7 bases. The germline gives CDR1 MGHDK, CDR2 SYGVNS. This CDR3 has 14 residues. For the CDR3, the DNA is TGTGCCAGCAGTCAGCGGGCGAACACCGGGGAGCTGTTTTTT. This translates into CASSQRANTGELFF.

As DNA, the CDR3 is TGTGCCAGCAGCTCCACTAGCGGGATGCTTGAGCAGTTCTTC. Protein: CASSSTSGMLEQFF. The rearrangement joins TRBV7-3 to TRBJ2-1, with TRBD2 identical over 10 bases. Germline V lookup: CDR1 SGHTA, CDR2 FQGTGA. The length of the CDR3 is 14 residues. The V gene end was trimmed by 4 bases and the J gene end by 9 bases; junction bases not matched to a gene: 6.

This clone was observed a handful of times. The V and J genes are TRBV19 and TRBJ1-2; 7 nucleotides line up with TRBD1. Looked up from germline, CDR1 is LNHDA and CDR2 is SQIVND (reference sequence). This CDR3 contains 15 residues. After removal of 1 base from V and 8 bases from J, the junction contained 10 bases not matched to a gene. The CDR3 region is CASSIAAGGPRGYTF. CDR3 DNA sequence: TGTGCCAGTAGTATAGCTGCAGGGGGGCCTAGAGGCTACACCTTC.

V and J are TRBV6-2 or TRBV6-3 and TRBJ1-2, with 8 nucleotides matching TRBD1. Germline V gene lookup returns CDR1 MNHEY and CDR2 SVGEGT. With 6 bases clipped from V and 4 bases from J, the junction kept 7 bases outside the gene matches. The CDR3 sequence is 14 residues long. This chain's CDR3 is CASSPGTGGYGYTF. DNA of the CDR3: TGTGCCAGCAGCCCCGGGACAGGCGGCTATGGCTACACCTTC.